This T cell receptor beta chain comes out of a study of blood T cells in healthy people across ages. Total RNA extracted from each sample amounted to at least 6 micrograms. Next came a second PCR, run for about 7 to 11 cycles, which used a sample-barcoded 5' primer along with a J-beta primer mix. Every cDNA molecule carried a tag from a template-switch adaptor bearing 12 random nucleotides. TCRdb called the 5' RACE reads again in MiXCR, with one record for every CDR3 protein. The sample yields more than 900,000 distinct CDR3 sequences, approximately 32% seen once. In this sample, this clonotype turned up many times. CDR1 and CDR2 (germline): MRHNA, SNTAGT. V lost 2 bases and J 2 bases, leaving 7 bases between the germline ends. The CDR3 has 14 residues. The sample was also linked to a second study, of T cells of mothers and their children. That source adds: The study obtained over 8 million TCR beta CDR3 reads per mother and about 3 million per child. Biologically related mothers and children overlapped slightly more than unrelated pairs, a non-significant difference.

The clonotype was recovered from a middle-aged woman in good health. Material for sequencing was blood. The chain joins TRBV6-4 to TRBJ2-1; a weak D match, TRBD1 (6 bases). In nucleotides, the CDR3 is TGTGCCAGCAGTGACCGGGACACCTACAATGAGCAGTTCTTC. Translating gives CASSDRDTYNEQFF.